Shown below are 15 T cell receptor beta chains from a single sample sequenced in a study of vaccination effects on CD4 cells after COVID-19. The authors isolated CD4+ T cells after around 11 days of culture. Every participant took two doses of the BNT162b2 or mRNA-1273 vaccine. Their specific antigens are unknown. Only in-frame clones appear in the TCRdb table, and some are missing; sequencing was by immunoSEQ multiplex PCR. This sample has around 66,000 clones, with roughly 74% found just once. Sequencing was performed on CD4+ T cells from PBMCs cultured without peptide, taken after COVID-19 vaccination. The receptors derive from a human donor who received a COVID-19 vaccine.

V is TRBV6-5 and J is TRBJ1-2; tentative D call: TRBD1 (5 bases). The CDR3 totals 14 residues. With 1 base removed from V and 5 bases from J, the gap between germline ends came to 11 bases. The germline gives CDR1 MNHEY, CDR2 SVGAGI. The CDR3 reads CASSYLGGGYGYTF. In nucleotides, the CDR3 is TGTGCCAGCAGTTACTTAGGTGGGGGATATGGCTACACCTTC.

This clone was found a few times. This chain links TRBV7-9 with TRBJ1-5, with D possibly matching TRBD1 (6 bases). There are 14 residues in the CDR3. Germline V gene sequence: CDR1 SEHNR, CDR2 FQNEAQ (reference sequence). Trimming shortened V by 3 bases and J by 6 bases, and 12 bases separated the two germline ends. CDR3 DNA: TGTGCCAGCAGCTTGTCTGGACAGATTCAGCCCCAGCATTTT. The encoded protein is CASSLSGQIQPQHF.

The CDR3 loop is CATSLGRLATDTQYF. Here the CDR3 DNA reads TGTGCCACCAGTTTAGGTCGTTTGGCGACAGATACGCAGTATTTT. The rearrangement joins TRBV24-1 to TRBJ2-3; D is uncertain. CDR1 and CDR2 (germline): KGHDR, SFDVKD. The CDR3 is made up of 15 amino acids. Trimming stripped 6 bases from V and 3 bases from J, with 15 bases between.

V usage is TRBV28 and J usage is TRBJ1-2, with TRBD1 matching over 7 bases. The germline V gene has CDR1 MDHEN and CDR2 SYDVKM. The CDR3 totals 13 residues. Unmatched junction bases numbered 4, after V lost 1 base and J lost 8 bases. The DNA of the CDR3 is TGTGCCAGCAGTTTATTAGACAGGGAAGGCTACACCTTC. Translation gives CASSLLDREGYTF.

This clone was seen only a few times. The rearrangement links TRBV6-1 to TRBJ2-1; 9 bases match TRBD1. J lost 6 bases, V lost 5 bases, and 5 bases had no gene match. The length of the CDR3 is 14 residues. The germline gives CDR1 MNHNS, CDR2 SASEGT. The CDR3: CASSLYRGRNEQFF. The CDR3 coding sequence is TGTGCCAGCAGTCTGTACAGGGGGCGCAATGAGCAGTTCTTC.

The chain combines TRBV5-1 with TRBJ2-2, with 7 bases fitting TRBD1. V was clipped by 4 bases and J by 3 bases; unmatched bases: 6. The CDR3 is 15 amino acids. CDR1 and CDR2 (germline): SGHRS, YFSETQ. CDR3 nucleotide sequence: TGCGCCAGCAGCCGACAGGGTTCGGACACCGGGGAGCTGTTTTTT. Encoded protein: CASSRQGSDTGELFF.

In DNA, the CDR3 is TGTGCCAGCAGCCAAGTGGGGTTTGAGCGGGGACTCACAGATACGCAGTATTTT. Protein: CASSQVGFERGLTDTQYF. J is TRBJ2-3 and V is TRBV4-2; 7 bases line up with TRBD2. Germline CDR1 LGHNA, CDR2 YNFKEQ. The V segment lost 1 base and the J segment 2 bases; nucleotides outside the gene matches: 12. The length of the CDR3 is 18 residues.

This clone was counted between two and nine times. The CDR3 DNA is TGCGCCAGCAGCCCTGGGGCCCTTTACAATGAGCAGTTCTTC. Translating gives CASSPGALYNEQFF. This sequence joins TRBV5-1 and TRBJ2-1; a weak D match, TRBD1 (5 bases). V was trimmed by 4 bases and J by 4 bases, leaving 12 bases between them. The CDR3 has 14 residues. In germline, CDR1 is SGHRS, CDR2 YFSETQ.

The V call is TRBV7-8, the J call TRBJ2-1; 10 nucleotides match TRBD2. Unmatched junction bases numbered 3, after V lost 4 bases and J lost 0 bases. Per germline, CDR1 SGHVS and CDR2 FQNEAQ. The length of the CDR3 is 16 residues. The CDR3, as DNA: TGTGCCAGCAGCTCACGACTAGCGGGCTCCTACAATGAGCAGTTCTTC. Its translation is CASSSRLAGSYNEQFF.

This chain's CDR3 is CASSSRGASVEGSTDTQYF. The CDR3 nucleotides are TGCGCCAGCAGCTCTCGCGGGGCTTCGGTAGAGGGCAGCACAGATACGCAGTATTTT. The chain uses TRBV5-1 and TRBJ2-3; the D gene is possibly TRBD2 (6 bases). CDR3 length: 19 residues. The germline V and J ends were trimmed by 3 bases and 0 bases, with 23 bases remaining between them. CDR1 and CDR2 (germline): SGHRS, YFSETQ.

This chain links TRBV18 with TRBJ1-3; D gene uncertain. CDR3 length equals 14 residues. Trimming pared 6 bases from V and 6 bases from J, leaving 15 bases between. Germline CDR1 and CDR2: KGHSH and LQKENI. In nucleotides, the CDR3 is TGTGCCAGCTCGGATCCTACGGGTGCAAACACCATATATTTT. This codes for CASSDPTGANTIYF. Full variable domain (missing parts from reference TRBV18 and TRBJ1-3): NAGVMQNPRHLVRRRGQEARLRCSPMKGHSHVYWYRQLPEEGLKFMVYLQKENIIDESGMPKERFSAEFPKEGPSILRIQQVVRGDSAAYFCASSDPTGANTIYFGEGSWLTVV.

This clone occurred a few times. This chain uses TRBV5-8 with TRBJ1-3; no reliable D call. Germline values: CDR1 SGHTS, CDR2 YDEGEE. The CDR3 length is 16 residues. V lost 0 bases and J 0 bases, leaving 10 bases between the germline ends. CDR3 coding DNA: TGTGCCAGCAGCTTGGTTGTCACTCACTCTGGAAACACCATATATTTT. Translating it yields CASSLVVTHSGNTIYF.

The chain has TRBV5-1 and TRBJ2-3; D not certain. There are 13 residues in the CDR3. Trimming shortened V by 4 bases and J by 2 bases, and 8 bases separated the two germline ends. Germline CDR1 reads SGHRS; CDR2 reads YFSETQ. CDR3 nucleotide sequence: TGCGCCAGCAGCGCCGCCTACACAGATACGCAGTATTTT. As protein: CASSAAYTDTQYF. Based on the CDR3 plus reference TRBV5-1 and TRBJ2-3, the full variable domain is KAGVTQTPRYLIKTRGQQVTLSCSPISGHRSVSWYQQTPGQGLQFLFEYFSETQRNKGNFPGRFSGRQFSNSRSEMNVSTLELGDSALYLCASSAAYTDTQYFGPGTRLTVL.

The chain combines TRBV5-1 with TRBJ2-2; a possible D gene is TRBD2 (7 bases). With 0 bases removed from V and 4 bases from J, the gap between germline ends came to 13 bases. The length of the CDR3 is 16 residues. CDR1 and CDR2 from the germline V gene are SGHRS and YFSETQ. DNA for the CDR3: TGCGCCAGCAGCTTGGAGGGGGGGACTGGCACCGGGGAGCTGTTTTTT. Protein: CASSLEGGTGTGELFF.

The chain recombines TRBV9 with TRBJ2-3; 13 bases match TRBD2. In germline, CDR1 is SGDLS, CDR2 YYNGEE. V lost 3 bases, J lost 3 bases, and 4 bases stayed unmatched. This CDR3 spans 16 amino acids. CDR3 in DNA: TGTGCCAGCAGCGACACTAGCGGGGGGGGTACAGATACGCAGTATTTT. This sequence encodes CASSDTSGGGTDTQYF.